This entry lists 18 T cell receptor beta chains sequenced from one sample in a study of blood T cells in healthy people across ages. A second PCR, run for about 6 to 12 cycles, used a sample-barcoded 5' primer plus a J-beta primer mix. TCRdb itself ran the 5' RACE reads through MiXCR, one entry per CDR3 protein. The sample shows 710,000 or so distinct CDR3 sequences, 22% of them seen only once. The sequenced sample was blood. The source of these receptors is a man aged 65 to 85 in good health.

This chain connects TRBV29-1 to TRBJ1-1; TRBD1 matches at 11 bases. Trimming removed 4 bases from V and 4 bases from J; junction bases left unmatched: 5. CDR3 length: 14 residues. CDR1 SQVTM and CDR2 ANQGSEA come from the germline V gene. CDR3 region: CSVVRGQGGTEAFF. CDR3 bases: TGCAGCGTTGTTCGGGGACAGGGGGGCACTGAAGCTTTCTTT.

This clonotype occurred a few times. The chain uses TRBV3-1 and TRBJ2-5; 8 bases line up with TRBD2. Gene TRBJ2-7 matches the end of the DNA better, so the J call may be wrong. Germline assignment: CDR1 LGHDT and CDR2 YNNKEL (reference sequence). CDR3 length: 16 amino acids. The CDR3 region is CASSQLAGSTGDEQYF. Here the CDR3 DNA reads TGTGCCAGCAGCCAACTAGCGGGCTCCACCGGGGACGAGCAGTACTTC.

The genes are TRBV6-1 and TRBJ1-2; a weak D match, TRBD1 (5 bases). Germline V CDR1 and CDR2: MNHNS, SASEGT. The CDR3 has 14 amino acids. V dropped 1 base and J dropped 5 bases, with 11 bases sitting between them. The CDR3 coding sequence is TGTGCCAGCAGTGAAGTTGGGGACTGGTATGGCTACACCTTC. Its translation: CASSEVGDWYGYTF.

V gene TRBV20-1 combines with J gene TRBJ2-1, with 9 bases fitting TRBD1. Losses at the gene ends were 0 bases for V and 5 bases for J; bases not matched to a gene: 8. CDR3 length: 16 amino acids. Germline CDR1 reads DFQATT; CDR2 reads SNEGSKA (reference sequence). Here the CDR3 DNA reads TGCAGTGCTAGAGATTGGGGACAGGGAGGACACAATGAGCAGTTCTTC. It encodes CSARDWGQGGHNEQFF.

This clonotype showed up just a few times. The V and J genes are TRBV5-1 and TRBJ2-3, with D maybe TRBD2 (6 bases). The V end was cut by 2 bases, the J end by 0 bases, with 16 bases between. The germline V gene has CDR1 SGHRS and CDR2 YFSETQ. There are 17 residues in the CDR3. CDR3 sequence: CASSFAGRLDSTDTQYF. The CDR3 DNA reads TGCGCCAGCAGCTTTGCCGGGAGACTAGATAGCACAGATACGCAGTATTTT.

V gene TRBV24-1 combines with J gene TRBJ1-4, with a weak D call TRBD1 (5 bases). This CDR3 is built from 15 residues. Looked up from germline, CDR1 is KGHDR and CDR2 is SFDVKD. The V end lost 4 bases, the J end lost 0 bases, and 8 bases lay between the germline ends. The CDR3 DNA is TGTGCCACCAGTGAGGGGCAGGCAACTAATGAAAAACTGTTTTTT. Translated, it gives CATSEGQATNEKLFF.

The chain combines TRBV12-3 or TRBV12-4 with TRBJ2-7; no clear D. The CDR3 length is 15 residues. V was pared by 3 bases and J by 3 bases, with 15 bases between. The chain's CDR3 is CASSFQGLTHYEQYF. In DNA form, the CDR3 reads TGTGCCAGCAGTTTTCAAGGGTTGACTCACTACGAGCAGTACTTC.

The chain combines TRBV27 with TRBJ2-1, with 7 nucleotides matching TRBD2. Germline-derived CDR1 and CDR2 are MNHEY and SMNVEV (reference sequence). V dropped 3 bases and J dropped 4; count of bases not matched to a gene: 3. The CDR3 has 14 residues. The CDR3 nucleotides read TGTGCCAGCAGTTTGCAGCGGGAATACAATGAGCAGTTCTTC. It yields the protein CASSLQREYNEQFF.

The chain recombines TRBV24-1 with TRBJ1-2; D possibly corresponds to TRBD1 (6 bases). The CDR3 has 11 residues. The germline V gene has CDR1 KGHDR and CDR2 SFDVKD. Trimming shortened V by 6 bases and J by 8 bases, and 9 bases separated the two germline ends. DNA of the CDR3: TGTGCCACCAGTCCAGGGGTAGGCTACACCTTC. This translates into CATSPGVGYTF.

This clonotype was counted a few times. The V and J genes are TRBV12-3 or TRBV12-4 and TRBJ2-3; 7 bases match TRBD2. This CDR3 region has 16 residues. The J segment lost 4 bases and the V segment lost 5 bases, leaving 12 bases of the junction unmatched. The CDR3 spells CASSPRRAGQADTQYF. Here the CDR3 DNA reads TGTGCCAGCAGTCCGCGCCGAGCGGGGCAAGCAGATACGCAGTATTTT.

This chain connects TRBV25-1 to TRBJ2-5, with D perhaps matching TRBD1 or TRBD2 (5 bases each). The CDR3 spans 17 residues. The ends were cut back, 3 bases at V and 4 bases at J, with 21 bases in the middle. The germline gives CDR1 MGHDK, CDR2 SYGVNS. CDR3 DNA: TGTGCCAGCAGTGACATGGGGCCAGGGAGATTTAGAGAGACCCAGTACTTC. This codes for CASSDMGPGRFRETQYF.

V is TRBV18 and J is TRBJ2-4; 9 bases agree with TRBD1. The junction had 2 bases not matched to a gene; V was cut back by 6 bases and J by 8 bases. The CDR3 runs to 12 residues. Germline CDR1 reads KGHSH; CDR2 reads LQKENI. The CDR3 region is CASSGQGDIQYF. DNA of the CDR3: TGTGCCAGCTCGGGACAGGGTGACATTCAGTACTTC.

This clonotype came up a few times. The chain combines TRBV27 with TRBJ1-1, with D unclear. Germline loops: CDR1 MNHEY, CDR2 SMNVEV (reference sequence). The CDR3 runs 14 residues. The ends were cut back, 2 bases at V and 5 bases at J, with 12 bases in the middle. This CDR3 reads CASSLLGVGTEAFF. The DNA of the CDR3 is TGTGCCAGCAGTTTACTCGGGGTTGGAACTGAAGCTTTCTTT.

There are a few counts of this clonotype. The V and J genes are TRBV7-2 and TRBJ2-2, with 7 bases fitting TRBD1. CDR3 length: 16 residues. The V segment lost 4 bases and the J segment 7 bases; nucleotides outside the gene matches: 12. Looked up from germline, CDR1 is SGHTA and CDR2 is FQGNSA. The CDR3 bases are TGTGCCAGCAGCTCCCGTGTAGGGGACAGACACGGGGAGCTGTTTTTT. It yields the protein CASSSRVGDRHGELFF.

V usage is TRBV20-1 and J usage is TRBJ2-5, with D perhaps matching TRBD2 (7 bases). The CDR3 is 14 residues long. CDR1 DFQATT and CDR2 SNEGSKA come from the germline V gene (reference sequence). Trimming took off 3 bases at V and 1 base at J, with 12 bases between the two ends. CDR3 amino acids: CSASLGGPQETQYF. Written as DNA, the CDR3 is TGCAGTGCTAGTCTCGGGGGGCCCCAAGAGACCCAGTACTTC.

CDR3 sequence reads: CASSQVGWPNTDTQYF. The CDR3 DNA reads TGTGCCAGCAGCCAAGTGGGATGGCCTAACACAGATACGCAGTATTTT. The rearrangement links TRBV14 to TRBJ2-3, with no clear D. This CDR3 is 16 amino acids long. Germline V gene sequence: CDR1 SGHDN, CDR2 FVKESK. V was trimmed by 1 base and J by 2 bases, leaving 13 bases between them.

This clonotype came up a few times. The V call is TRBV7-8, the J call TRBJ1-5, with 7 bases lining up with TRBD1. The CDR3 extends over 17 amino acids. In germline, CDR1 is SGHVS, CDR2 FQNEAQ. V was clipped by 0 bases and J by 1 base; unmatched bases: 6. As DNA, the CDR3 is TGTGCCAGCAGCTTAGCGACAGGGAGCGAAAGCAATCAGCCCCAGCATTTT. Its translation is CASSLATGSESNQPQHF.

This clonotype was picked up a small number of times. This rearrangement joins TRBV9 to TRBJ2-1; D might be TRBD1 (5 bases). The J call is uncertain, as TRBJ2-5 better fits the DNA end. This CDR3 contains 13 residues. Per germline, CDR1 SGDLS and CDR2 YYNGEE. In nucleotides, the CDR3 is TGTGCCAGCAGCGAACAGGCCCAAGAGACCCAGTACTTC. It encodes CASSEQAQETQYF.